A selection of T cell receptor beta chains follows, all from one sample in a study of identical twins. Each CDR3 protein is one row after TCRdb ran MiXCR on the 5' RACE reads. The sample lists around 690,000 distinct CDR3 sequences, 21% seen once, with 4.3% in the top ten. Another study also made use of these data, one on T cells expressing NK-cell markers.

Material: PBMCs. These TCRs come from a young woman in good health. CDR3s include the opening cysteine and the closing phenylalanine or tryptophan. A D gene is named only where the DNA matches it firmly. Clone size is stated in some rows and not others, as once, few, many or a class when expanded.

clone_size j_call v_call d_call cdr3_nt cdr3_aa
. TRBJ2-5 TRBV5-1 . TGCGCCAGCAGCAACGGCCGTAGGGGGATCGAGACCCAGTACTTC CASSNGRRGIETQYF
few TRBJ2-3 TRBV4-3 . TGCGCCAGCAGCCAAGATAGGGCGGACACAGATACGCAGTATTTT CASSQDRADTDTQYF
few TRBJ2-3 TRBV20-1 TRBD1 TGCAGTGCTGGTGGGACAGGCCAGAACACAGATACGCAGTATTTT CSAGGTGQNTDTQYF
few TRBJ2-3 TRBV29-1 . TGCAGCTCCGTCGGGGCAGATACGCAGTATTTT CSSVGADTQYF
many TRBJ2-1 TRBV5-1 TRBD2 TGCGCCAGCAGCTTCGGACTAGCGCGATTAAATGAGCAGTTCTTC CASSFGLARLNEQFF
. TRBJ2-1 TRBV6-5 . TGTGCCCGCCCAAAGGGCCCCGTATTGGTCTTC CARPKGPVLVF
. TRBJ2-2 TRBV12-3/TRBV12-4 TRBD1 TGTGCCAGCAGAAGGACAGGGGCCGGGGAGCTGTTTTTT CASRRTGAGELFF
. TRBJ2-7 TRBV5-1 . TGCGCCAGCAGCTTGGTTACAGACACTTACGAGCAGTACTTC CASSLVTDTYEQYF
few TRBJ2-6 TRBV15 . TGTGCCACCAGCAGAGGGGAACGACCCTCTGGGGCCAACGTCCTGACTTTC CATSRGERPSGANVLTF
. TRBJ2-7 TRBV20-1 . TGCAGTGCTCGCCCCTCGACAGGAAAAGGGTCCGAGCAGTACTTC CSARPSTGKGSEQYF
. TRBJ2-3 TRBV20-1 . TGCAGTGTTCCAGACAGAGATACGCAGTATTTT CSVPDRDTQYF
few TRBJ1-1 TRBV7-9 TRBD1 TGTGCCAGCAGTACCGGGACAGGGCCCGGCACTGAAGCTTTCTTT CASSTGTGPGTEAFF
few TRBJ1-5 TRBV10-2 TRBD1 TGCGCCAGCAGCGTGGGACAGGGCTATCAGCCCCAGCATTTT CASSVGQGYQPQHF
. TRBJ2-1 TRBV12-3/TRBV12-4 TRBD2 TGTGCCAGCAGCCAAACTAGCGGGGTTTACAATGAGCAGTTCTTC CASSQTSGVYNEQFF
few TRBJ1-2 TRBV27 TRBD1 TGTGCCAGCAGCCGAAGACGACAGGGCCTTGGCTACACCTTC CASSRRRQGLGYTF
. TRBJ2-7 TRBV7-9 . TGTGCCAGCAGCTCGCCGACTTCGGACGAGCAGTACTTC CASSSPTSDEQYF
few TRBJ2-1 TRBV7-9 . TGTGCCAGCAGCTCTTCCGTTTACAATGAGCAGTTCTTC CASSSSVYNEQFF
many TRBJ2-1 TRBV7-2 . TGTGCCAGCAGCGCACTAGGCAATGAGCAGTTCTTC CASSALGNEQFF
. TRBJ2-1 TRBV7-9 . TGTGCCGGATCCGTAAGAGTGGAAACCCACAATGAGCAGTTCTTC CAGSVRVETHNEQFF
many TRBJ1-2 TRBV6-6 . TGTGCCAGCAAGCAGAACTATGGCTACACCTTC CASKQNYGYTF
few TRBJ1-5 TRBV12-3/TRBV12-4 . TGTGCCAGCAGTCTTACGGGGCCGAATCAGCCCCAGCATTTT CASSLTGPNQPQHF
many TRBJ2-3 TRBV9 . TGTGCCAGCAGCAAGGGGAACACAGATACGCAGTATTTT CASSKGNTDTQYF
. TRBJ2-2 TRBV7-9 . TGTGCCAGCAGCTTATTGGGGGCCGTGAACACCGGGGAGCTGTTTTTT CASSLLGAVNTGELFF
many TRBJ2-3 TRBV12-3/TRBV12-4 . TGTGCCAGCAGCCCCATCTGGGGGGGCACAGATACGCAGTATTTT CASSPIWGGTDTQYF
. TRBJ2-3 TRBV3-1 . TGTGCCAGCAGCCAAGCCCTCGAAGATACGCAGTATTTT CASSQALEDTQYF
few TRBJ2-7 TRBV7-6 . TGTGCCAGCAGCTCCGTCCCAGAAGCCTACGAGCAGTACTTC CASSSVPEAYEQYF
many TRBJ2-1 TRBV5-1 . TGCGCCAGCAGCTTGGGAGAGAGGGGTAACAATGAGCAGTTCTTC CASSLGERGNNEQFF
. TRBJ2-7 TRBV20-1 . TGCAGTGCTAGCCTAGTTTCCTACGAGCAGTACTTC CSASLVSYEQYF
. TRBJ2-1 TRBV14 TRBD2 TGTGCCAGCAGCCACCTCCTCGGACTAGCGGCGAATGAGCAGTTCTTC CASSHLLGLAANEQFF
. TRBJ1-1 TRBV12-5 . TGTGCTAGTGGTACCCCGGACGGCGGGGGTTACACTGAAGCTTTCTTT CASGTPDGGGYTEAFF
. TRBJ2-7 TRBV19 TRBD2 TGTGCCAGTAGTCCGCGCCAACAGCGGGGTTACGAGCAGTACTTC CASSPRQQRGYEQYF
. TRBJ2-1 TRBV3-1 . TGTGCCAGCACCAAGCAGGTCCGTGGGAGCCACTTACACAATGAGCAGTTCTTC CASTKQVRGSHLHNEQFF
. TRBJ2-7 TRBV7-9 . TGTGCCAGCAGCCCCCCTGTGAGTGAGCAGTACTTC CASSPPVSEQYF
. TRBJ2-1 TRBV20-1 TRBD2 TGCAGTGCTAAGGTCACTGCAGCGGGGGCCTACAATGAGCAGTTCTTC CSAKVTAAGAYNEQFF
many TRBJ2-1 TRBV20-1 . TGCAGTGCTAGCTTCCTGACCAGCCTCTCCTACAATGAGCAGTTCTTC CSASFLTSLSYNEQFF
. TRBJ1-5 TRBV6-1 . TGTGCCAGCAGCCCGACAGGTAATAGCAATCAGCCCCAGCATTTT CASSPTGNSNQPQHF
many TRBJ1-1 TRBV5-6 . TGTGCCAGCAGAACGGTCATGAACACTGAAGCTTTCTTT CASRTVMNTEAFF
once TRBJ2-7 TRBV11-2 TRBD2 TGTGCCAGCAGCGTCGGACTAGCGGGGGGGACCGCTTACGATTACTCCTACGAGCAGTACTTC CASSVGLAGGTAYDYSYEQYF
. TRBJ2-5 TRBV6-2/TRBV6-3 TRBD1 TGTGCCAGCAGTTCCCCAAACAGGGGGACGGAGACCCAGTACTTC CASSSPNRGTETQYF
. TRBJ2-6 TRBV9 . TGTGCCAGCAGCGGGGACCCCCTTCAAGGGGCCAACGTCCTGACTTTC CASSGDPLQGANVLTF
. TRBJ2-3 TRBV5-1 TRBD2 TGCGCCAGCAGCTATCGGCTAGCGGGGGGCCAAAGCACAGATACGCAGTATTTT CASSYRLAGGQSTDTQYF
few TRBJ2-5 TRBV20-1 . TGCAGTGCTGCTAAGGGGGGAGAGACCCAGTACTTC CSAAKGGETQYF
. TRBJ2-6 TRBV2 TRBD2 TGTGCCACTAGCGGGAGCCGCTCTGGGGCCAACGTCCTGACTTTC CATSGSRSGANVLTF
. TRBJ2-7 TRBV15 TRBD2 TGTGCCACCAGCAGAGGAGTTCCCTCCCTAGCGGGGGGCGGAGAGCAGTACTTC CATSRGVPSLAGGGEQYF
. TRBJ2-3 TRBV20-1 . TGCAGTGTAGAGCGGGCCAACACAGATACGCAGTATTTT CSVERANTDTQYF
many TRBJ2-3 TRBV12-3/TRBV12-4 . TGTGCCAGCATCGGTCAAAGCACAGATACGCAGTATTTT CASIGQSTDTQYF
many TRBJ1-2 TRBV5-1 TRBD1 TGCGCCAGCAGCTTGGTCACAGGGGGCAACTATGGCTACACCTTC CASSLVTGGNYGYTF
few TRBJ2-1 TRBV12-3/TRBV12-4 TRBD2 TGTGCCAGCAGTCGCTTTAGCGGGGGGGACTACAATGAGCAGTTCTTC CASSRFSGGDYNEQFF
. TRBJ2-3 TRBV27 TRBD2 TGTGCCAGCAGTTTCCCCCCGGGGGGAGGACGAACTAGCACAGATACGCAGTATTTT CASSFPPGGGRTSTDTQYF
few TRBJ2-3 TRBV7-2 . TGTGCCAGCGGCCTTGGAGGGTCTCTCAATACGCAGTATTTT CASGLGGSLNTQYF
. TRBJ2-2 TRBV4-2 TRBD2 TGTGCCAGCAGCCACCCTGGCGGGGGGGACACCGGGGAGCTGTTTTTT CASSHPGGGDTGELFF
many TRBJ2-1 TRBV20-1 TRBD2 TGCAGTGCTAGTAGCGGGGGTTACAATGAGCAGTTCTTC CSASSGGYNEQFF
many TRBJ2-2 TRBV7-8 TRBD2 TGTGCCAGCAGCTTTAGCGGGGTAACCGGGGAGCTGTTTTTT CASSFSGVTGELFF
many TRBJ2-3 TRBV10-3 TRBD2 TGTGCCATCAGTACACAGCGGGACTGGCTGTATTTT CAISTQRDWLYF
few TRBJ2-1 TRBV12-3/TRBV12-4 TRBD2 TGTGCCAGCAGTTCCAGCCCGCTAGCGGGATCCTACAATGAGCAGTTCTTC CASSSSPLAGSYNEQFF
few TRBJ2-7 TRBV20-1 . TGCAGTGCTAGACGCCCTGAGGAAAACGAGCAGTACTTC CSARRPEENEQYF
many TRBJ2-5 TRBV5-1 . TGCGCCAGCAGCTTATCTGGACACCGCCAAGAGACCCAGTACTTC CASSLSGHRQETQYF
many TRBJ1-3 TRBV12-3/TRBV12-4 . TGTGCCAGCAGTTTTCCAGGACACTCTGGAAACACCATATATTTT CASSFPGHSGNTIYF